This entry is about one T cell receptor beta chain. Its antigen is undetermined. Other nucleotide sequences in the sample specify the same CDR3. Over 95% purity was reached by all sorted populations. V dropped 2 bases and J dropped 1 base, with 8 bases sitting between them. CDR1 and CDR2 from the germline V gene are KGHSH and LQKENI. The CDR3 spans 14 residues. This specimen comes from a study of beta chain features in type 1 diabetes. In the study overall: Summed over all samples, the examined sorted cells came to 100 million to 130 million.

General study findings and limits: In type 1 diabetes patients, VDJ junctions had fewer insertions; deletions at these junctions were more frequent. Naive, central memory and regulatory TCRB repertoires appeared more similar among patients than healthy donors. Shorter TCRB CDR3s, moderately but significantly so, were found in Type 1 diabetes patients in all four CD4+ subsets.

The authors reverse transcribed all of the isolated RNA, so sequencing captured expressed TCRB transcripts. TCRdb's copy holds only in-frame clones and misses some; the assay was immunoSEQ multiplex PCR. The repertoire consists of 150,000 to 200,000 clones, with 63% occurring once and the leading ten covering about 0.081%. The chain has TRBV18 and TRBJ2-5; weak D call: TRBD1 (5 bases). The receptor was isolated from a man between 25 and 39 years old with type 1 diabetes. What was sequenced was naive CD4+ T cells from blood. The CDR3 loop is CASSPRGSQETQYF. For the CDR3, the DNA is TGTGCCAGCTCACCAAGGGGCAGCCAAGAGACCCAGTACTTC.